This TCR beta chain was captured in a study of blood T cell repertoires in COVID-19. Overall study context: COVID-19 samples collected from the United States, Italy and Spain covered acute and convalescent phases. Sources were T cells, B-cell-depleted T cells, or PBMCs; the material itself was cDNA or gDNA.

Germline CDR1 reads SEHNR; CDR2 reads FQNEAQ (reference sequence). This CDR3 comprises 16 residues. Trimming cost V 10 bases and J 0 bases, with 20 bases left between them. Source study methods: Reference gene primer amplification gave estimated nucleated cell counts. Sequencing used immunoSEQ multiplex PCR; TCRdb keeps in-frame clones, though not all of them. The V and J calls and clone size are taken from that table; D and trimming were inferred from the DNA. The sample consists of under 120,000 clones, approximately 81% of them appearing once. The chain couples TRBV7-9 to TRBJ2-3, with D possibly being TRBD1 (5 bases). Sequencing used peripheral blood. The clonotype originates from a human donor in a cohort sampled during active COVID-19. CDR3 in amino acids: CATSIQGVESTDTQYF. CDR3 nucleotides: TGTGCCACCTCCATCCAAGGGGTTGAAAGCACAGATACGCAGTATTTT.